Listed here is a single T cell receptor beta chain. This clonotype was counted at least ten times. Its antigen is unknown. Within one base of it there is no much larger clone, and no base qualities were kept. TCRdb records Illumina HiSeq 1500 as the sequencer. In-frame beta chains were kept once TCRdb had trimmed the public reads at Q25 with fastp and called clones with MiXCR. Merged by CDR3 protein, the rows form single entries marked with the most common genes and DNA. A total of 450,000 to 550,000 distinct CDR3 sequences appear in this sample, 16% of them only once. 20% to 30% of the sample is held by the ten biggest clonotypes. These data are taken from a study of T cell repertoires in cytomegalovirus infection (dated by TCRdb to between 2018 and 2021). As for the study more broadly: Because public TCR beta signatures pointed to carriage of CMV infection together with the matching HLA type, the HLA type of each donor mattered for the analysis. Results and caveats for the whole study, not just this receptor: In both this cohort and an independent roughly 400-donor cohort, the cumulative frequency of public TCR beta family members distinguished carriers of CMV infection plus the relevant HLA type. The ex vivo response was dominated by HLA-C-restricted CMV-specific TCR beta clonotypes, which also provided the single most frequent clonotype in two of eight donors.

From V the trimming removes 3 bases and from J it removes 2 bases, while the gene matches leave 6 bases of the junction unaccounted for. From cysteine to phenylalanine, the CDR3 is 15 amino acids long. Solely the CDR3 DNA is kept, with 45 bases framed from the first base. The germline V gene gives CDR1 as SGHVS and CDR2 as FNYEAQ. Sequences were obtained from CD8+ T cells from PBMCs. The sequence links TRBV7-6 to TRBJ1-2, with 7 bases in between that match TRBD1. This TCR came from a human donor in good health (CMV status not recorded). Some clones in this sample may be carry-over from other donors' samples. The CDR3 region: CASSLTPGQNYGYTF. The base sequence is TGTGCCAGCAGCTTGACCCCGGGACAGAACTATGGCTACACCTTC.